These 2 T cell receptor beta chains came from one sample sequenced in a study of blood T cell repertoires in COVID-19. Produced via immunoSEQ multiplex PCR; TCRdb's table is partial and in-frame only. There are roughly 20,000 clones in the sample; roughly 86% occur only once, and over 8.5% lies in the top ten. The sample comprised peripheral blood. The receptors stem from a human donor in a cohort sampled during active COVID-19.

V usage is TRBV7-3 and J usage is TRBJ1-1, with D unclear. This CDR3 spans 13 amino acids. The V and J ends lost 2 bases and 5 bases respectively, with 9 bases between them. CDR1 is SGHTA and CDR2 is FQGTGA in the germline V gene. The chain's CDR3 is CASSLFVGTEAFF. CDR3 bases: TGTGCCAGCAGCTTATTCGTCGGGACTGAAGCTTTCTTT.

This chain links TRBV4-1 with TRBJ1-5; TRBD1 matches at 8 bases. From germline, CDR1 is MGHRA and CDR2 YSYEKL. V was clipped by 2 bases and J by 4 bases; unmatched bases: 10. The CDR3 runs to 17 residues. The CDR3 coding sequence is TGCGCCAGCAGCCAACCGGGACAGGTCATTTTGAATCAGCCCCAGCATTTT. Translation gives CASSQPGQVILNQPQHF.